These 17 T cell receptor beta chains share one sample of origin, sequenced in a study of spatial heterogeneity in lung cancer. Overall study findings and caveats: Tumor mutation counts were tracked by expanded intratumoral alpha and beta TCR counts.

Their antigens are not known. The sample's time point: sample taken at primary tumor resection. TCRdb processed the 5' RACE reads anew with MiXCR; each CDR3 protein has one entry. The repertoire has 15,000 to 20,000 distinct CDR3 sequences, 6.2% of them found once; the top ten carry 5.5% to 8%. Source: lung tumor tissue, taken at surgery. These receptors were collected from a male donor with early-stage non-small cell lung cancer.

This clonotype was observed many times. The rearrangement joins TRBV29-1 to TRBJ2-3; 7 bases agree with TRBD2. CDR1 and CDR2 from the germline V gene are SQVTM and ANQGSEA. Trimming took 3 bases from V and 6 from J; bases not matched to a gene: 33. CDR3 length equals 22 residues. The CDR3: CSVEMGAVPGPMTSSLSDTQYF. CDR3 DNA sequence: TGCAGCGTTGAGATGGGCGCCGTCCCCGGCCCGATGACTAGCAGTTTATCTGATACGCAGTATTTT.

J is TRBJ2-2 and V is TRBV6-4; D may be TRBD1 or TRBD2 (5 bases each). CDR3 size: 13 residues. Trimming took off 6 bases at V and 4 bases at J, with 9 bases between the two ends. CDR1 and CDR2 from the germline V gene are MRHNA and SNTAGT. In DNA form, the CDR3 reads TGTGCCAGCAGCAGGGACCCCACCGGGGAGCTGTTTTTT. The encoded protein is CASSRDPTGELFF.

The sample holds a few counts of this clonotype. The J gene is TRBJ1-5, the V gene TRBV6-1; D is undetermined. Germline assignment: CDR1 MNHNS and CDR2 SASEGT. The CDR3 is 14 amino acids. Trimming took off 5 bases at V and 4 bases at J, with 12 bases between the two ends. CDR3 region: CASSPGPENQPQHF. For the CDR3, the DNA is TGTGCCAGCAGTCCCGGGCCTGAGAATCAGCCCCAGCATTTT.

This clonotype was recorded at least ten times. J is TRBJ2-7 and V is TRBV6-6, with 11 bases identical to TRBD2. Germline CDR1 MNHNY, CDR2 SVGAGI (reference sequence). The CDR3 is 13 amino acids. V lost 10 bases and J lost 4; bases outside the gene matches: 6. CDR3 amino acids: CATRRLAGYEQYF. The CDR3 coding sequence is TGTGCCACCAGGAGACTAGCGGGGTACGAGCAGTACTTC.

This clonotype was seen many times. The rearrangement uses TRBV30 and TRBJ1-5; 9 bases are shared with TRBD1. The CDR3 totals 15 residues. Germline values: CDR1 GTSNPN, CDR2 SVGIG (reference sequence). V shed 3 bases, J shed 2 bases, and the junction held 5 bases outside the gene matches. CDR3 protein: CAWRGQGKGNQPQHF. Written as DNA, the CDR3 is TGTGCCTGGAGGGGACAGGGAAAAGGCAATCAGCCCCAGCATTTT.

This clonotype turned up a few times. This sequence joins TRBV2 and TRBJ2-7; no reliable D call. Trimming stripped 8 bases from V and 6 bases from J, with 11 bases between. This CDR3 is built from 11 residues. Per germline, CDR1 SNHLY and CDR2 FYNNEI. The CDR3 DNA follows: TGTGCCAGCGGGTCCCGCGGCGAGCAGTACTTC. Its translation is CASGSRGEQYF.

There are a few counts of this clonotype. CDR3 nucleotides: TGTGCCAGCAGCGGAGGGACAAACTCCTACAATGAGCAGTTCTTC. Amino acids: CASSGGTNSYNEQFF. The genes are TRBV7-2 and TRBJ2-1; either TRBD1 or TRBD2 may supply D (6 bases each). Germline V gene lookup returns CDR1 SGHTA and CDR2 FQGNSA. The V gene lost 5 bases and the J gene lost 0 bases, with 11 bases spanning the gap. The CDR3 is 15 amino acids.

This clonotype was recorded at least ten times. The chain combines TRBV20-1 with TRBJ2-1; 10 bases match TRBD2. This CDR3 spans 13 amino acids. Germline CDR1 DFQATT, CDR2 SNEGSKA (reference sequence). V was clipped by 7 bases and J by 8 bases; unmatched bases: 8. CDR3 nucleotides: TGCAGTGTAGCTAGCGGGGGAGTGGATGAGCAGTTCTTC. Translation: CSVASGGVDEQFF.

This clonotype has ten or more counts. In DNA form, the CDR3 reads TGTGCCAGCAGCCTAGGACAGGGTATCTACAATGAGCAGTTCTTC. Translation: CASSLGQGIYNEQFF. This rearrangement joins TRBV11-2 to TRBJ2-1; the match to TRBD1 covers 8 bases. Trimming at V came to 5 bases and at J to 3 bases, leaving 6 bases not matched to a gene. CDR3 length: 15 amino acids. In germline, CDR1 is SGHAT, CDR2 FQNNGV.

This clonotype was seen repeatedly, ten times or more. V is TRBV4-1 and J is TRBJ2-2; maybe TRBD2 (6 bases). This CDR3 spans 16 amino acids. From germline, CDR1 is MGHRA and CDR2 YSYEKL. V lost 1 base and J lost 3, with 12 bases in between. For the CDR3, the DNA is TGCGCCAGCAGCCAAGCCCCTGGGACTGACACCGGGGAGCTGTTTTTT. Translation: CASSQAPGTDTGELFF.

There are many counts of this clonotype. CDR3 sequence (DNA): TGTGCCAGCAGTCCCCAGACTAATTCACCCCTCCACTTT. Residues: CASSPQTNSPLHF. The rearrangement uses TRBV28 and TRBJ1-6, with no clear D. The germline CDR1 and CDR2 sequences are MDHEN and SYDVKM. Trimming removed 5 bases from V and 6 bases from J, with 8 bases in between. This CDR3 region has 13 residues.

This clonotype came up many times. The CDR3 region has the DNA TGTGCCAGCAGCCGGACTAGCGGACAGGGCAATGAGCAGTTCTTC. The encoded protein is CASSRTSGQGNEQFF. The genes are TRBV7-2 and TRBJ2-1; 10 positions match TRBD2. The germline V gene has CDR1 SGHTA and CDR2 FQGNSA. This CDR3 is built from 15 residues. Trimming cost V 5 bases and J 6 bases; bases outside gene matches: 7.

The sample holds many counts of this clonotype. V and J are TRBV20-1 and TRBJ2-3, with TRBD2 as a possible D gene (6 bases). The V and J ends lost 3 bases and 0 bases respectively, with 7 bases between them. Germline assignment: CDR1 DFQATT and CDR2 SNEGSKA (reference sequence). This CDR3 is 13 amino acids long. Here the CDR3 DNA reads TGCAGTGCTAGCGGGGGTAGCACAGATACGCAGTATTTT. Translating it yields CSASGGSTDTQYF.

This clonotype was seen ten or more times. This chain connects TRBV24-1 to TRBJ2-1; 7 bases align to TRBD1. This CDR3 has 13 amino acids. CDR1 is KGHDR and CDR2 is SFDVKD in the germline V gene. The V and J ends lost 9 bases and 5 bases, in that order; junction bases with no gene match: 6. CDR3 DNA sequence: TGTGCCACCCATGACAGGGTCAACAATGAGCAGTTCTTC. This codes for CATHDRVNNEQFF.

At least ten counts were recorded for this clonotype. This rearrangement joins TRBV20-1 to TRBJ1-5, with TRBD1 identical over 10 bases. CDR1 and CDR2 (germline): DFQATT, SNEGSKA (reference sequence). Trimming at V came to 1 base and at J to 4 bases, leaving 1 base not matched to a gene. There are 14 residues in the CDR3. CDR3 in amino acids: CSARVGQGNQPQHF. The CDR3 DNA follows: TGCAGTGCTAGAGTGGGACAGGGGAATCAGCCCCAGCATTTT.

In its sample, this clonotype ranks as large (0.1 to 1%). V and J are TRBV13 and TRBJ1-1; D remains ambiguous. The CDR3 runs to 13 residues. The germline V gene encodes CDR1 PRHDT and CDR2 FYEKMQ (reference sequence). V dropped 8 bases and J dropped 1 base, with 11 bases sitting between them. The DNA for the CDR3 is TGTGCCAGCGGCGGGGATACGAACACTGAAGCTTTCTTT. Protein: CASGGDTNTEAFF.

This clonotype was recorded at least ten times. The genes are TRBV3-2 and TRBJ1-3. TRBV3-2 is tagged as a pseudogene. This CDR3 is built from 17 residues. Here the CDR3 DNA reads TGTGCCAGTAGGCGGGCCCCGACCGCGAGGGCTGGAAACACCATATATTTT. Translated, it gives CASRRAPTARAGNTIYF.